This TCR beta chain was recorded in a study of control samples from healthy donors and cancer patients (dated by TCRdb to about 2020). In regard to this clone: Its antigen remains undetermined. No base quality information exists; no much larger clone differs at one position.

V loses 1 base of germline sequence and J loses 5 bases, and the interval between the two ends is 18 bases. The CDR3 spans 16 residues, from the cysteine through the phenylalanine. CDR3 DNA only is kept here, 48 bases in frame from base 1. The germline V gene sets CDR1 to SGHTS and CDR2 to YDEGEE. Receptor amplification or capture employed the immunoSEQ multiplex PCR assay. TCRdb holds this immuneACCESS table with in-frame rearrangements only. Some clones are missing; in checked studies, unresolved V genes explain under half, and the rest has no known cause. For this sample there are 60,000 to 75,000 clones; almost 85% appear just once. The top ten clonotypes cover 4.5% to 7% of the sample.

This receptor was taken from a man in his forties or fifties in good health. The chain links TRBV5-8 with TRBJ1-2, and perhaps TRBD1 as D gene, on 5 matching bases. The sample was blood. The nucleotides read TGTGCCAGCAGCTTGTTAGGGGTAAGGTCCCCATATGGCTACACCTTC. Its protein reads: CASSLLGVRSPYGYTF.